The clone carrying this T cell receptor (beta chain) was picked up many times. Its antigen is still unknown. The data were obtained in a study of regulatory T cells in long-lasting Graves disease. Building of the TCR beta libraries involved iRepertoire HTBI primers and Arm-PCR of CDR3 regions. MiXCR was run by TCRdb on the multiplex PCR reads, yielding one entry per CDR3 protein. The data hold 300,000 or so distinct CDR3 sequences, with around 19% observed a single time. Points from the study as a whole: Thyroid tissue was not sampled; only peripheral blood was.

Stated time point: persistent/refractory GD, antithyroid drugs over 5 years with positive TRAb. Following extraction of RNA from PBMCs, that RNA was used to make the TCR library. The sequence was collected from a female donor with Graves disease. Material: peripheral blood mononuclear cells (PBMCs), obtained when the disease was refractory, from a patient treated with antithyroid drugs.

This chain's CDR3 is CASSYRHREGYGYTF. CDR3 in DNA: TGTGCCAGCAGTTACCGGCACAGGGAAGGGTATGGCTACACCTTC. The chain recombines TRBV6-2 or TRBV6-3 with TRBJ1-2, with D possibly TRBD1 on 6 matching bases. The CDR3 runs 15 residues. CDR1 is MNHEY and CDR2 is SVGEGT in the germline V gene. V lost 2 bases and J 5 bases, leaving 15 bases between the germline ends.